This T cell receptor beta chain was obtained from a study of blood T cell repertoires in COVID-19. On the study more broadly: COVID-19 samples, acute and convalescent, were from the United States, Italy and Spain.

Individuals drawn from 20 to 30 US areas were roughly 18 to 100 years old. Cohort allocation depended upon clinical history that participants reported. This clone was detected a few times. The germline V gene encodes CDR1 MDHEN and CDR2 SYDVKM. The CDR3 length is 13 residues. Trimming cost V 6 bases and J 8 bases, with 14 bases left between them. Study processing details: Quantification of nucleated cells was approximated via reference gene primer amplification. This table comes from immunoSEQ multiplex PCR, and its TCRdb copy is limited to in-frame clones, with some not included. The D gene and trimming were derived from the DNA, and the V and J assignments and clone size from that table. This table holds fewer than 350,000 clones, approximately 91% found once.

This sequence joins TRBV28 and TRBJ2-4, with a tentative D call TRBD1 (6 bases). Sequenced input: PBMCs or T cells enriched from blood (not recorded which). This TCR was sampled from a man aged 55 to 70 who had recovered from COVID-19. CDR3 amino acids: CASRGQSLDIQYF. The CDR3 region has the DNA TGTGCCAGCAGAGGACAGTCTTTGGACATTCAGTACTTC.